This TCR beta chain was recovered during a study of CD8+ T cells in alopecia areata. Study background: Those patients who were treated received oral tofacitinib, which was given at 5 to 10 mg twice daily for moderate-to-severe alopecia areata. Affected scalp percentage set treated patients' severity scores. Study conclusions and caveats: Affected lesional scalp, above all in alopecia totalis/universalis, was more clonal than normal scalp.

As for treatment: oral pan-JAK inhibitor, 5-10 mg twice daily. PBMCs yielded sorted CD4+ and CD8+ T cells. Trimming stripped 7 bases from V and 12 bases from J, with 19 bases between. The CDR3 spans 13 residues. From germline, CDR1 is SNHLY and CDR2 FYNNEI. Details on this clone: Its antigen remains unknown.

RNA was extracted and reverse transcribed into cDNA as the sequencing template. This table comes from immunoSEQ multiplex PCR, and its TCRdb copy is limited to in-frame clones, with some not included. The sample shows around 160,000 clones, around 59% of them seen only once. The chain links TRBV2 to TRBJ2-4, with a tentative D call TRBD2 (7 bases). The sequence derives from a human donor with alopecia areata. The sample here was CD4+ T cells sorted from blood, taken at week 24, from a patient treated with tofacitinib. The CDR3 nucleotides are TGTGCCAGCACCGTGGCGGGGGCCCAGACTCAGTACTTC. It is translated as CASTVAGAQTQYF.